This T cell receptor (beta chain) was recovered during a study of shared clonotypes between healthy human individuals. The table came from immunoSEQ multiplex PCR; TCRdb's copy has only in-frame clones and leaves some out. The sample has approximately 2.1 million clones, just over 90% seen once; the top ten hold 0.39%. With respect to this clone: Its specificity is not known.

Findings and limits, study-wide: Generation probabilities were higher for clonotypes shared across all four sorted-subset donors than for unshared ones.

From germline, CDR1 is SGHRS and CDR2 YFSETQ. The CDR3 loop spans 16 amino acids. V lost 2 bases to trimming and J lost 0 bases; unmatched junction nucleotides: 5. The chain links TRBV5-1 to TRBJ1-1, with TRBD1 matching over 9 bases. The source of this sequence is a young man in good health. Some clones in this sample may be carry-over from other donors' samples. The sample taken for sequencing was naive CD4+ T cells from PBMCs. The subset was: CD45RA+ positively selected. In DNA form, the CDR3 reads TGCGCCAGCAGCTTTGGGGACAGGGACATGAACACTGAAGCTTTCTTT. Its translation is CASSFGDRDMNTEAFF.